The 8 T cell receptor beta chains given below trace back to one sample, sequenced in a study of T cell responses to AZD1222 COVID-19 vaccine. Profiling relied on immunoSEQ multiplex PCR, and the TCRdb table lists in-frame clones only, not all of them. Of 75,000 to 80,000 clones in the sample, 85% to 90% were seen once. Source: peripheral blood, taken 28 days after the second AZD1222 dose. These receptors all come from an adult who received the AZD1222 COVID-19 vaccine.

The rearrangement joins TRBV2 to TRBJ2-7; 9 nucleotides line up with TRBD2. V lost 4 bases to trimming and J lost 0 bases; unmatched junction nucleotides: 7. Germline CDR1 reads SNHLY; CDR2 reads FYNNEI. This CDR3 is 16 amino acids long. The CDR3 sequence is CASSARTSASSYEQYF. The DNA of the CDR3 is TGTGCCAGCAGTGCCCGGACTAGCGCAAGCTCCTACGAGCAGTACTTC.

This clone occurred once. The rearrangement uses TRBV9 and TRBJ1-1; no firm D call. Germline V CDR1 and CDR2: SGDLS, YYNGEE. The CDR3 extends over 14 amino acids. V lost 3 bases and J 2 bases, leaving 11 bases between the germline ends. CDR3 protein: CASSAIQRNTEAFF. CDR3 sequence (DNA): TGTGCCAGCAGCGCCATCCAGAGAAACACTGAAGCTTTCTTT.

This chain links TRBV10-3 with TRBJ2-2, with 7 bases aligning to TRBD2. CDR1 is ENHRY and CDR2 is SYGVKD in the germline V gene. CDR3 size: 18 residues. With V trimmed by 2 bases and J by 1 base, 10 bases remained unmatched. The CDR3 region has the DNA TGTGCCATCAGTGAGCGGGAATCGGGCGGGAGGAACACCGGGGAGCTGTTTTTT. Residues: CAISERESGGRNTGELFF.

V is TRBV24-1 and J is TRBJ2-1; 9 bases align to TRBD1. CDR3 length equals 17 residues. V gave up 5 bases and J gave up 10 bases; unmatched junction bases: 17. CDR1 is KGHDR, CDR2 SFDVKD, per germline. DNA of the CDR3: TGTGCCACCAGTGCCTCTACTACAGGGGGCTTATTCATCGAGCAGTTCTTC. The encoded protein is CATSASTTGGLFIEQFF.

The chain links TRBV5-4 to TRBJ2-7; D gene uncertain. This CDR3 spans 15 amino acids. The V end lost 0 bases, the J end lost 6 bases, and 16 bases lay between the germline ends. Germline V gives CDR1 SGHNT, CDR2 YYREEE (reference sequence). The CDR3 region is CASSLGPASDIEQYF. In DNA form, the CDR3 reads TGTGCCAGCAGCTTGGGGCCAGCTTCTGACATCGAGCAGTACTTC.

This chain uses TRBV4-3 with TRBJ1-6, with D perhaps matching TRBD1 (5 bases). The CDR3 has 16 amino acids. Germline V gives CDR1 LGHNA, CDR2 YSLEER. The V and J ends lost 1 base and 7 bases respectively, with 14 bases between them. CDR3 in amino acids: CASSQGQGRGNSPLHF. The CDR3 DNA reads as TGCGCCAGCAGCCAAGGTCAGGGACGCGGAAATTCACCCCTCCACTTT.

The chain recombines TRBV7-8 with TRBJ1-1; D not certain. There are 16 residues in the CDR3. Germline lookup yields CDR1 SGHVS and CDR2 FQNEAQ. Trimming took 3 bases from V and 3 from J, leaving 17 bases between them. This CDR3 is CASSFGLRTRDTEAFF. The CDR3 DNA follows: TGTGCCAGCAGCTTCGGTTTAAGGACGAGGGACACTGAAGCTTTCTTT.

CDR3 loop: CAIRLAAQETQYF. CDR3 in DNA: TGTGCCATCAGACTAGCCGCTCAAGAGACCCAGTACTTC. The chain employs TRBV10-3 and TRBJ2-5; the D gene is possibly TRBD2 (6 bases). The V and J ends lost 6 bases and 2 bases respectively, with 10 bases between them. Germline V gene sequence: CDR1 ENHRY, CDR2 SYGVKD. The CDR3 extends over 13 amino acids.